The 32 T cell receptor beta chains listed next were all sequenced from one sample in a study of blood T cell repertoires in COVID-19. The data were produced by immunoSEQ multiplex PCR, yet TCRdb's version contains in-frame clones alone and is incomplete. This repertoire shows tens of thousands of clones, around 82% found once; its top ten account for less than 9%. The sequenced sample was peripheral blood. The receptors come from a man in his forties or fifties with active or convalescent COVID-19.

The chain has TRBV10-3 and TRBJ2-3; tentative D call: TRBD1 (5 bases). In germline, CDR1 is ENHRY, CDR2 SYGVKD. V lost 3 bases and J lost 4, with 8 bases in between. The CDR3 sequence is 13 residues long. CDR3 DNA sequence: TGTGCCATCAGTGACTTGGGGCCAGATACGCAGTATTTT. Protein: CAISDLGPDTQYF.

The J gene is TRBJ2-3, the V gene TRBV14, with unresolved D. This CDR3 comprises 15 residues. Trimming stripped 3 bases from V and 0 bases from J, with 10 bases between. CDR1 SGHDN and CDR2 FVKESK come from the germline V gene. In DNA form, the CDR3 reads TGTGCCAGCAGCCACATTTACCAGAGCACAGATACGCAGTATTTT. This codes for CASSHIYQSTDTQYF.

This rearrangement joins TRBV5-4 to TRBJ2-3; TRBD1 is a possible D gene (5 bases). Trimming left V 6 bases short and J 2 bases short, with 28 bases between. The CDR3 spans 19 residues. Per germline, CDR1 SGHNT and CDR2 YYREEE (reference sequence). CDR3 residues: CASTPPNSGLAVLTDTQYF. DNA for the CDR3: TGTGCCAGCACCCCTCCCAATTCAGGGCTGGCCGTGCTCACAGATACGCAGTATTTT. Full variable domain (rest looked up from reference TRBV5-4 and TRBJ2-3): ETGVTQSPTHLIKTRGQQVTLRCSSQSGHNTVSWYQQALGQGPQFIFQYYREEENGRGNFPPRFSGLQFPNYSSELNVNALELDDSALYLCASTPPNSGLAVLTDTQYFGPGTRLTVL.

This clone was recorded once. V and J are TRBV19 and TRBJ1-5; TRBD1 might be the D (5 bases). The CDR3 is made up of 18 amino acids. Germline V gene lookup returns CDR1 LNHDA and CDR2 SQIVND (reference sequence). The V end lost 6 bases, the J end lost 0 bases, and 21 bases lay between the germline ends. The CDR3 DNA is TGTGCCAGTAGAGAAGGGGAGGACTTAGGCCTTAGCAATCAGCCCCAGCATTTT. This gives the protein CASREGEDLGLSNQPQHF.

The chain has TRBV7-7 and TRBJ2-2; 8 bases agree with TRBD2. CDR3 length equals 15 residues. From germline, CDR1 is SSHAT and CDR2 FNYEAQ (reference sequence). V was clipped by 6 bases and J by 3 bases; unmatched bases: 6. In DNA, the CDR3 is TGTGCCAGCAGGCACGGGACTAGAGACACCGGGGAGCTGTTTTTT. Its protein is CASRHGTRDTGELFF.

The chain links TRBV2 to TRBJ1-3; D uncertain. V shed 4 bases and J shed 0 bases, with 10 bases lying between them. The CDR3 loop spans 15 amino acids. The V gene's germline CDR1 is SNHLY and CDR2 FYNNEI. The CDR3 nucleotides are TGTGCCAGCAGTGCCGAGACTCACTCTGGAAACACCATATATTTT. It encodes CASSAETHSGNTIYF. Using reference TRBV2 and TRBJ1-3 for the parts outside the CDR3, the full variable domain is EPEVTQTPSHQVTQMGQEVILRCVPISNHLYFYWYRQILGQKVEFLVSFYNNEISEKSEIFDDQFSVERPDGSNFTLKIRSTKLEDSAMYFCASSAETHSGNTIYFGEGSWLTVV.

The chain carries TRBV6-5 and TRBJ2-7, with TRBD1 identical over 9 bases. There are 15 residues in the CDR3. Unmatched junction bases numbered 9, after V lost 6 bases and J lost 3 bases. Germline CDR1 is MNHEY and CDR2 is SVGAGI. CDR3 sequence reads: CASRKGQGPYYEQYV. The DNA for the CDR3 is TGTGCCAGCAGGAAGGGACAGGGCCCTTACTACGAGCAGTACGTC.

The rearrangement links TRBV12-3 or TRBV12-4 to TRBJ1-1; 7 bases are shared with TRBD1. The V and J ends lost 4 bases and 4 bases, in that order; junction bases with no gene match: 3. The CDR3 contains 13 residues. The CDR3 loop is CASSSQGFTEAFF. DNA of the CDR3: TGTGCCAGCAGTTCACAGGGGTTCACTGAAGCTTTCTTT.

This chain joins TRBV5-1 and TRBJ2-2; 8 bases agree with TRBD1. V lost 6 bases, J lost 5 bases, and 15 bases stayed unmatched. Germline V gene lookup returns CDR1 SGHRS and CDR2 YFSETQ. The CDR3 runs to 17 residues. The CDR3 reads CASNPQGAFGVTGELFF. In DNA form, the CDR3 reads TGCGCCAGCAACCCGCAGGGGGCGTTTGGGGTTACCGGGGAGCTGTTTTTT.

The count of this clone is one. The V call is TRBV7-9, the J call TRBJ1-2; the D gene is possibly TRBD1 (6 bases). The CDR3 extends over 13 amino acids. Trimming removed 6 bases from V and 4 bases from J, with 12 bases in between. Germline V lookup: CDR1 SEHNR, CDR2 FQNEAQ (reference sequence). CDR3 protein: CASRDGQFYGYTF. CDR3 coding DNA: TGTGCCAGCAGGGACGGACAGTTCTATGGCTACACCTTC.

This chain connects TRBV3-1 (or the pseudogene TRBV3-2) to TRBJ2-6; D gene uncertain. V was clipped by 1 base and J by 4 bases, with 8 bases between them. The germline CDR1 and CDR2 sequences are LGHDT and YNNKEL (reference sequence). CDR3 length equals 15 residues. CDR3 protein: CASSQVESGANVLTF. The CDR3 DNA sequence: TGTGCCAGCAGCCAAGTAGAATCCGGGGCCAACGTCCTGACTTTC.

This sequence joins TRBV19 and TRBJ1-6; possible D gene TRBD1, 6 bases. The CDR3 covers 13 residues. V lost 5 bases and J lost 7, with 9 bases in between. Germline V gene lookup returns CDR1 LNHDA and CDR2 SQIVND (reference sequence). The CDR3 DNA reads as TGTGCCAGTAGTGCCACAGGGAATTCACCCCTCCACTTT. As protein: CASSATGNSPLHF. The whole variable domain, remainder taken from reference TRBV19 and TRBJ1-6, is DGGITQSPKYLFRKEGQNVTLSCEQNLNHDAMYWYRQDPGQGLRLIYYSQIVNDFQKGDIAEGYSVSREKKESFPLTVTSAQKNPTAFYLCASSATGNSPLHFGNGTRLTVT.

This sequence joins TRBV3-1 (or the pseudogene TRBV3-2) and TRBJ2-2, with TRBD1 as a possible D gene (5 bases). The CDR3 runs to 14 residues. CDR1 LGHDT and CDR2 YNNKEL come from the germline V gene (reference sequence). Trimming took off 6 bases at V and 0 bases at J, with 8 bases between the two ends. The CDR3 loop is CASSRGSNTGELFF. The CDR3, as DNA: TGTGCCAGCAGTAGGGGCTCGAACACCGGGGAGCTGTTTTTT.

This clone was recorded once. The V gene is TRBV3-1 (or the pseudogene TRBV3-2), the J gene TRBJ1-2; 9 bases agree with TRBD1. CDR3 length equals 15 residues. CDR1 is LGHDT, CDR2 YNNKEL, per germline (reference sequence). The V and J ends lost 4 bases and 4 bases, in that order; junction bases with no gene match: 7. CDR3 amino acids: CASSPAWDRAYGYTF. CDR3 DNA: TGTGCCAGCAGCCCTGCGTGGGACAGGGCCTATGGCTACACCTTC.

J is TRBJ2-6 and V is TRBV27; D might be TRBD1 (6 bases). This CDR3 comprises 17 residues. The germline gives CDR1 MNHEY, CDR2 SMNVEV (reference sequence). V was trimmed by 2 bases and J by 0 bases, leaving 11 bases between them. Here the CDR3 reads CASSLIRGSSGANVLTF. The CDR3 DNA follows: TGTGCCAGCAGTTTAATAAGGGGGTCCTCTGGGGCCAACGTCCTGACTTTC.

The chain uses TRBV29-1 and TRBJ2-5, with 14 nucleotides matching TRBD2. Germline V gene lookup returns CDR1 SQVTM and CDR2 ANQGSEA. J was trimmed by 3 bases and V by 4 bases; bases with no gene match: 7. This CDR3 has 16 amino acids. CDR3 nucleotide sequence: TGCAGCGTTGCCGGGACTAGCGGGGGCCCCAAAGAGACCCAGTACTTC. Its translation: CSVAGTSGGPKETQYF.

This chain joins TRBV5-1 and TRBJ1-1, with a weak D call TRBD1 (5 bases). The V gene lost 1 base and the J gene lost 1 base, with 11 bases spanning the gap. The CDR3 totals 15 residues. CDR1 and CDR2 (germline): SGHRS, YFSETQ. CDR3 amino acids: CASSLPRTPNTEAFF. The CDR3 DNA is TGCGCCAGCAGCTTGCCAAGGACACCGAACACTGAAGCTTTCTTT.

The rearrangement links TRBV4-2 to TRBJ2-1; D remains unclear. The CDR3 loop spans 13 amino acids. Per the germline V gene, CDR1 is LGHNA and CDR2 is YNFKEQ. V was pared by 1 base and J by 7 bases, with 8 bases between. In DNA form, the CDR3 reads TGTGCCAGCAGCCAAGGTCTAGAGAATGAGCAGTTCTTC. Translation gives CASSQGLENEQFF.

The CDR3 coding sequence is TGTGCCAGCAGCATCACGAACACCGGGGAGCTGTTTTTT. It encodes CASSITNTGELFF. V and J are TRBV12-3 or TRBV12-4 and TRBJ2-2; D is uncertain. Deletions cut 6 bases from V and 0 bases from J, with 5 bases between. The CDR3 spans 13 residues.

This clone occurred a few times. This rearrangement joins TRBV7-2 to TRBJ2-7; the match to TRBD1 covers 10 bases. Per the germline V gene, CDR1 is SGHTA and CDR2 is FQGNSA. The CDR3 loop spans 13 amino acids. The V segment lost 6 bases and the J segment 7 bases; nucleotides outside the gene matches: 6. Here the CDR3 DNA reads TGTGCCAGCAGTTGGACAGGGGGGGAAGAGCAGTACTTC. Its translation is CASSWTGGEEQYF.

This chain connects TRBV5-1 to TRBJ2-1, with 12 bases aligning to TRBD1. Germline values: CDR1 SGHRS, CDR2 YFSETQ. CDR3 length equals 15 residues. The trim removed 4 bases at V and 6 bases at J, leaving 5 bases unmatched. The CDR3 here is CASSAGTGGSNEQFF. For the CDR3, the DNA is TGCGCCAGCAGCGCTGGGACAGGGGGCTCCAATGAGCAGTTCTTC.

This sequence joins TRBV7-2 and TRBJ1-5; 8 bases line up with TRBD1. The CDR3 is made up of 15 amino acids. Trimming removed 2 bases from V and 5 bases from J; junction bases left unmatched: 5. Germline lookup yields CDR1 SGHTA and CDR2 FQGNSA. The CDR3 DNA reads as TGTGCCAGCAGCTTACTGGACAGGGAGCATCAGCCCCAGCATTTT. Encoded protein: CASSLLDREHQPQHF.

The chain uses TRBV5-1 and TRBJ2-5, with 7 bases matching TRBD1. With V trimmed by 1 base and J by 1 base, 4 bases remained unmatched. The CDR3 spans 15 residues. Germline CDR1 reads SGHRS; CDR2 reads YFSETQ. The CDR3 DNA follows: TGCGCCAGCAGCTTGCTCACAGGGGCCCAAGAGACCCAGTACTTC. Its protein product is CASSLLTGAQETQYF.

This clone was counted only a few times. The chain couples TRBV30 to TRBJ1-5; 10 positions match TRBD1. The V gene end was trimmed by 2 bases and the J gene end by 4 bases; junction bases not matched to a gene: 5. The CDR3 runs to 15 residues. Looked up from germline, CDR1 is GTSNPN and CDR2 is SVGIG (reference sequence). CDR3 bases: TGTGCCTGGAGTCCGACAGGGGGCGTAAATCAGCCCCAGCATTTT. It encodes CAWSPTGGVNQPQHF.

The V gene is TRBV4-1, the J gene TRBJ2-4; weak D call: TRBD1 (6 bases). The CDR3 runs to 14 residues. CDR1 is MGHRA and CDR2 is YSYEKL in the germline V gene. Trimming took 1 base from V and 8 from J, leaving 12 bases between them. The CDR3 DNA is TGCGCCAGCAGCCAAGGTGGACAGATTGACATTCAGTACTTC. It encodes CASSQGGQIDIQYF.

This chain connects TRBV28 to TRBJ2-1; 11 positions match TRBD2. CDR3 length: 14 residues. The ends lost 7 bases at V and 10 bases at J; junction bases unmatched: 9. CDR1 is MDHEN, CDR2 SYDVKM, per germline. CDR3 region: CASILSGGAREQFF. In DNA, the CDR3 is TGTGCCAGCATTCTTAGCGGGGGGGCTCGGGAGCAGTTCTTC.

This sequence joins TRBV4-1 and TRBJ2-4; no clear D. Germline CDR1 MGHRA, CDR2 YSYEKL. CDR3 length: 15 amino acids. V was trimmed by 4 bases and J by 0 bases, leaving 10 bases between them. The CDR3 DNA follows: TGCGCCAGCAGCCCTTTGAGCATAGCCAAAAACATTCAGTACTTC. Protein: CASSPLSIAKNIQYF.

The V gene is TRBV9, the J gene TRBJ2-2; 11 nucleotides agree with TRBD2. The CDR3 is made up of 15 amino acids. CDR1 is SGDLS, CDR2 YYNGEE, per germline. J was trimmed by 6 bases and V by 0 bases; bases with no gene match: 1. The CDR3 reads CASSVVSGGAGELFF. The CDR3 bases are TGTGCCAGCAGCGTAGTTAGCGGGGGGGCCGGGGAGCTGTTTTTT.

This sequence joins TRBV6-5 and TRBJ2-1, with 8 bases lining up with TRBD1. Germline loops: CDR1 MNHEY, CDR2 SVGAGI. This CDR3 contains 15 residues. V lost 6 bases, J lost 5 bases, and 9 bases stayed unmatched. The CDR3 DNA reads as TGTGCCAGCAGCGATCAGGGGGCCACTAACAATGAGCAGTTCTTC. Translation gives CASSDQGATNNEQFF.

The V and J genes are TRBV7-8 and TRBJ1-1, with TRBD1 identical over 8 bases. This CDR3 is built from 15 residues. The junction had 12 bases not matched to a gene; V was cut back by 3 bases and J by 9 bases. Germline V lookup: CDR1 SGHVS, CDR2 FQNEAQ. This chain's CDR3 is CASSFGDRGDIKAFF. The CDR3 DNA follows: TGTGCCAGCAGCTTTGGCGACAGGGGTGATATAAAAGCTTTCTTT. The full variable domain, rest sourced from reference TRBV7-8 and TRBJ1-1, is GAGVSQSPRYKVAKRGQDVALRCDPISGHVSLFWYQQALGQGPEFLTYFQNEAQLDKSGLPSDRFFAERPEGSVSTLKIQRTQQEDSAVYLCASSFGDRGDIKAFFGQGTRLTVV.

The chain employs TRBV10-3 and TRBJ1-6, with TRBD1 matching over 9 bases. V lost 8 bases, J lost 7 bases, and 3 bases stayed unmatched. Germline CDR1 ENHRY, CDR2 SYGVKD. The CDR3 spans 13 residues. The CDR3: CAIGTGPNSPLHF. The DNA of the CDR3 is TGTGCCATCGGGACAGGGCCAAATTCACCCCTCCACTTT.

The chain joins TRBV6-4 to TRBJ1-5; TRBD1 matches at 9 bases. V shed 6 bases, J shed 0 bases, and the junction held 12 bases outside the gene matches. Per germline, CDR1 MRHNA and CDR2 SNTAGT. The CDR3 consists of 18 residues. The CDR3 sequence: CASSQRDRAPHSNQPQHF. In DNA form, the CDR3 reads TGTGCCAGCAGCCAACGGGACAGGGCACCCCATAGCAATCAGCCCCAGCATTTT.